This TCR beta chain was sequenced in a study of T cells in Graves' hyperthyroidism and ophthalmopathy. General study points: From stable hyperthyroidism, ophthalmopathy was set apart by a 13 V-J model.

Using RNA transcripts as the source, TCR beta CDR3 regions were amplified. The TCR CDR3 was amplified in a first-round RT-PCR using the HTBI primer set. TCRdb re-derived calls from the multiplex PCR reads in MiXCR, one entry per CDR3 protein. The data show fewer than 750,000 distinct CDR3 sequences, 13% to 15% seen once. The diagnoses drew upon clinical symptoms, serum thyroxine and TRAb, thyroid ultrasound and orbital computed tomography. This clonotype was counted only a few times. The antigen remains unidentified. The ends were cut back, 2 bases at V and 6 bases at J, with 8 bases in the middle. In germline, CDR1 is MNHEY, CDR2 SMNVEV (reference sequence). The CDR3 loop spans 13 amino acids.

This receptor was obtained from a woman in her forties or fifties with Graves' ophthalmopathy. This sequence joins TRBV27 and TRBJ1-5; D gene ambiguous. Sample: blood. The DNA of the CDR3 is TGTGCCAGCAGTTTACGCAGGAGTCAGCCCCAGCATTTT. Translated, it gives CASSLRRSQPQHF.